The source of this T cell receptor beta chain is a study of blood T cells in healthy people across ages. Looking at the study overall: Template switching captured about one barcoded beta molecule per two T cells. Regarding the study as a whole: Possibly, changes in expanded clonotypes were confounded because donor CMV status was unknown.

Each donor gave roughly 9.1 milliliters of peripheral blood. Worth noting for this clonotype: Its specificity is not known.

Together with a sample-barcoded 5' primer, a J-beta primer mix was included in a second PCR lasting about 6 to 11 cycles. TCRdb reprocessed the 5' RACE reads via MiXCR and lists one record per CDR3 protein. The data contain 1.5 million to 2 million distinct CDR3 sequences, just under 50% of them seen just once; the ten biggest clones take up about 2.1%. This CDR3 region has 13 residues. The V segment lost 9 bases and the J segment 5 bases; nucleotides outside the gene matches: 3. CDR1 KGHDR and CDR2 SFDVKD come from the germline V gene. V gene TRBV24-1 combines with J gene TRBJ2-5, with TRBD1 matching over 12 bases. The source is a woman aged 40 to 50 in good health. Sequenced material: blood. The CDR3 region has the DNA TGTGCCACCGGGACAGGGGGCGTTGAGACCCAGTACTTC. Translated, it gives CATGTGGVETQYF.